This TCR beta chain was recorded in a study of human T cells and chemical hapten exposure. About the research overall: Patches with 0.01% DPC went on the upper back, and the tests were read at 6 days.

Time point specified: pre-sensitization, week 0. Treatment specified: therapeutic diphenylcyclopropenone sensitization with weekly scalp DPC. Each patch-test visit's blood sample preceded patch application. This CDR3 is built from 16 residues. CDR1 is SSHAT and CDR2 is FNYEAQ in the germline V gene (reference sequence). Broader study findings: PT1 expanded TCR counts and patch test score were linked, and their correlation was positive.

Individual cDNA molecules each carried unique molecular identifiers attached by the library. TCRdb recomputed calls from the RACE reads with MiXCR, one row per CDR3 protein. The table lists tens of thousands of distinct CDR3 sequences, around 11% of them singletons. In the case of this clonotype: Antigen specificity is unknown. The junction departs from the called germline gene at one end, perhaps through a read error.

Sequences were derived from whole blood, sampled in connection with sensitization to the hapten diphenylcyclopropenone (DPC). The rearrangement links TRBV7-7 to TRBJ1-1, with unresolved D. The TCR sequence derives from a woman aged 25 to 45 with alopecia areata. Some clones in this sample may be carry-over from other donors' samples. Here the CDR3 reads CASSPSSRTLNTEAFF. The DNA of the CDR3 is TGTGCTAGCAGCCCCTCGTCGAGGACGTTGAACACTGAAGCTTTCTTT.